Detailed here is one T cell receptor beta chain. The data derive from a study of identical twins. The CDR3 length is 20 residues. The germline V gene encodes CDR1 PRHDT and CDR2 FYEKMQ (reference sequence). Unmatched junction bases numbered 17, after V lost 2 bases and J lost 0 bases. TCRdb recomputed calls from the 5' RACE reads with MiXCR, one row per CDR3 protein. Of some 1,600,000 distinct CDR3 sequences listed, about 31% are singletons. The sample taken for sequencing was cord blood. The V call is TRBV13, the J call TRBJ1-1, with TRBD1 matching over 8 bases. The origin of this receptor is a newborn girl in good health. CDR3 nucleotides: TGTGCCAGCAGCTTAAAGAGGGGATCGGGGACAGGCCGGATGAACACTGAAGCTTTCTTT. Protein product: CASSLKRGSGTGRMNTEAFF.